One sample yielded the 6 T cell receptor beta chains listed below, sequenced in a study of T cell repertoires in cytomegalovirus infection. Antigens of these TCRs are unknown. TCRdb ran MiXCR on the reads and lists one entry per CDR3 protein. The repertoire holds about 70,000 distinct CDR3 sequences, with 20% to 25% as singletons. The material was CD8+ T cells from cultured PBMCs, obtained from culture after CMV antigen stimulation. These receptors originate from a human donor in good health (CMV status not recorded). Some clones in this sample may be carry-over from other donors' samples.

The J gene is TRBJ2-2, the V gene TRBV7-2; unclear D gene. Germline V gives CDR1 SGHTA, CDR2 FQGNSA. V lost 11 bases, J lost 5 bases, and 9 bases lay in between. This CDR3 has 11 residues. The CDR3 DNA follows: TGTGCCGGCGTGGGGACCGGGGAGCTGTTTTTT. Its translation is CAGVGTGELFF.

CDR3 nucleotides: TGTGCCAGCAGTGAAGGGTACACGTACCGGGAGGGCACTGAAGCTTTCTTT. This sequence encodes CASSEGYTYREGTEAFF. The V call is TRBV6-1, the J call TRBJ1-1; no clear D gene. V was pared by 1 base and J by 4 bases, with 19 bases between. CDR1 MNHNS and CDR2 SASEGT come from the germline V gene. CDR3 length equals 17 residues.

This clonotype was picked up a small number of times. CDR3 nucleotides: TGTGCTAGTGCCCCACCCAGGGTCGGGGAGACCCAGTACTTC. It yields the protein CASAPPRVGETQYF. V is TRBV12-5 and J is TRBJ2-5, with D possibly matching TRBD1 (5 bases). The CDR3 covers 14 residues. Germline loops: CDR1 LGHNT, CDR2 FRNRAP. Between the trimmed V and J ends, which lost 7 bases and 5 bases, there was a span of 17 bases.

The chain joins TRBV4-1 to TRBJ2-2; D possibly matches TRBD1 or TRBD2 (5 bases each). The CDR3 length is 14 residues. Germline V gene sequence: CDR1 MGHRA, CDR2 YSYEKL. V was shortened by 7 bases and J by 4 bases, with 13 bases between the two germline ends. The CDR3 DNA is TGCGCCAGCACTCGGGGCCTTGGCACCGGGGAGCTGTTTTTT. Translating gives CASTRGLGTGELFF.

In nucleotides, the CDR3 is TGTGCCAGCAGCCGGTGGGAATGGAATGAGCAGTTCTTC. The encoded protein is CASSRWEWNEQFF. The chain combines TRBV7-2 with TRBJ2-1; D is unclear. Trimming took off 5 bases at V and 7 bases at J, with 12 bases between the two ends. The CDR3 runs 13 residues. CDR1 is SGHTA, CDR2 FQGNSA, per germline. The full variable domain, completed using reference TRBV7-2 and TRBJ2-1, is GAGVSQSPSNKVTEKGKDVELRCDPISGHTALYWYRQSLGQGLEFLIYFQGNSAPDKSGLPSDRFSAERTGGSVSTLTIQRTQQEDSAVYLCASSRWEWNEQFFGPGTRLTVL.

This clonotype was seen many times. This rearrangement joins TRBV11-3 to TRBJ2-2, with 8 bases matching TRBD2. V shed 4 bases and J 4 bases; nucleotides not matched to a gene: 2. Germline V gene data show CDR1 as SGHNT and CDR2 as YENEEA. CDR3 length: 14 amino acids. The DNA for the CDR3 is TGTGCCAGCAGCTCCGGGACTAGCACCGGGGAGCTGTTTTTT. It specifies CASSSGTSTGELFF.